The following is a T cell receptor beta chain sequence with its context. Its antigen is currently unknown. The CDR3 loop spans 13 amino acids. The germline CDR1 and CDR2 sequences are MNHEY and SVGAGI. Trimming removed 4 bases at V and 0 bases at J, with 6 bases between. The data were obtained in a study of OX40 agonist ivuxolimab in advanced cancers. Assay used: immunoSEQ multiplex PCR; TCRdb lists only in-frame clones, some missing. The repertoire holds 60,000 to 100,000 clones, with approximately 87% as singletons. Study results and caveats: Dose levels from 0.1 to 3.0 mg/kg saw CD4+ and CD8+ blood T cells expand clonally by week 6. Averaged across samples, CD8+ T cells carried more expanded clones than CD4+ did.

The V call is TRBV6-5, the J call TRBJ1-2; D call uncertain. Sequences were derived from CD4+ or CD8+ T cells sorted from blood, sampled in a trial of the OX40 agonist ivuxolimab. The receptor was derived from an adult with an advanced solid tumor such as melanoma, head and neck, liver or kidney cancer. This CDR3 is CASSLRANYGYTF. The CDR3 DNA reads as TGTGCCAGCAGTTTGAGAGCTAACTATGGCTACACCTTC.